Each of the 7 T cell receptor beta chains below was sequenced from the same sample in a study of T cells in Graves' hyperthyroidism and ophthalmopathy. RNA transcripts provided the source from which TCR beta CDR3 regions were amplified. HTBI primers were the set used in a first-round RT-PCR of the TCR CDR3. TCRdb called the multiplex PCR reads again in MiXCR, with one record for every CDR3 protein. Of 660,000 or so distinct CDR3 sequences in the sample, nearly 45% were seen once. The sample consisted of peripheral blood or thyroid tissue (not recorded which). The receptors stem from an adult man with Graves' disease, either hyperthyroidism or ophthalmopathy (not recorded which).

Here the CDR3 reads CTHRLETQYF. In DNA, the CDR3 is TGTACCCACCGACTAGAGACCCAGTACTTC. The chain links TRBV15 to TRBJ2-5, with D unclear. CDR1 and CDR2 (germline): LNHNV, YYDKDF (reference sequence). CDR3 length equals 10 residues.

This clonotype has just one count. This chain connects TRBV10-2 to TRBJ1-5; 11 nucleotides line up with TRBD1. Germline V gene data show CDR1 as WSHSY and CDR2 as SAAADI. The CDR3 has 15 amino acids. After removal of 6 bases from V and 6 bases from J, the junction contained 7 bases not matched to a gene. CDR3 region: CASRGGTGGGQPQHF. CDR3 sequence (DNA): TGCGCCAGCAGGGGTGGGACAGGGGGAGGTCAGCCCCAGCATTTT.

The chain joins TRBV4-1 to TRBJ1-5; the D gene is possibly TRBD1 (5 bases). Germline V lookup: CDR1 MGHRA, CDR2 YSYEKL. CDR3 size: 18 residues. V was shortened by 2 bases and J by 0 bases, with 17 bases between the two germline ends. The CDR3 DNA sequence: TGCGCCAGCAGCCAAAACGGTGGGGGATCTTATAGCAATCAGCCCCAGCATTTT. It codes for CASSQNGGGSYSNQPQHF.

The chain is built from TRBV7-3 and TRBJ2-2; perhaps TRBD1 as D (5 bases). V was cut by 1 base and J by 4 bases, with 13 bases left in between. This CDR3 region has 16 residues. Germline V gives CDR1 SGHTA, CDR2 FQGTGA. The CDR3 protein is CASSLKIKTATGELFF. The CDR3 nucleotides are TGTGCCAGCAGCTTAAAGATTAAGACAGCCACCGGGGAGCTGTTTTTT. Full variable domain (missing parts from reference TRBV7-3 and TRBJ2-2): GAGVSQTPSNKVTEKGKYVELRCDPISGHTALYWYRQSLGQGPEFLIYFQGTGAADDSGLPNDRFFAVRPEGSVSTLKIQRTERGDSAVYLCASSLKIKTATGELFFGEGSRLTVL.

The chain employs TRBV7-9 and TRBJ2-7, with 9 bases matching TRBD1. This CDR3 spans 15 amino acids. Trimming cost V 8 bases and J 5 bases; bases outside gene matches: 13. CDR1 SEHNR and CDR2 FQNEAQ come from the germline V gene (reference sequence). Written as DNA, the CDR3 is TGTGCCAGCTCACCGCTGGGACAGGGTGCCGACGAGCAGTACTTC. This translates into CASSPLGQGADEQYF.

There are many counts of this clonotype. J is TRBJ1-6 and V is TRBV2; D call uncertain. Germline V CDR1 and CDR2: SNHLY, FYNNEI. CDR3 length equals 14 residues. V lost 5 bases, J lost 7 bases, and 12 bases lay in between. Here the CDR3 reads CASSQSYRNSPLHF. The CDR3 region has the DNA TGTGCCAGCAGTCAAAGTTATAGGAATTCACCCCTCCACTTT.

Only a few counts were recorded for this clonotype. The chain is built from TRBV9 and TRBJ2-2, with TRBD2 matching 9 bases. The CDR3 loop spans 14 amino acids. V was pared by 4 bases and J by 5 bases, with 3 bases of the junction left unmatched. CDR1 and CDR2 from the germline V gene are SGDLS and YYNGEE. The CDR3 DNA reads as TGTGCCAGCAGCACTCTAGCGGGAACCGGGGAGCTGTTTTTT. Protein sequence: CASSTLAGTGELFF.